These 29 T cell receptor beta chains were all obtained from the same sample, sequenced in a study of blood T cell repertoires in COVID-19. Sequenced by immunoSEQ multiplex PCR; TCRdb stores in-frame clones only, minus some. The sample carries 50,000 to 65,000 clones, roughly 88% recorded once. Sequencing was carried out using peripheral blood. The receptors stem from a man aged 50-59 years with active COVID-19.

J is TRBJ1-5 and V is TRBV5-5; unclear D gene. This CDR3 contains 13 residues. V lost 0 bases, J lost 8 bases, and 9 bases lay in between. The V gene's germline CDR1 is SGHKS and CDR2 YYEKEE (reference sequence). The DNA for the CDR3 is TGTGCCAGCAGCTTGGGCTCCCGGGAGCCCCAGCATTTT. The encoded protein is CASSLGSREPQHF.

The chain recombines TRBV7-3 with TRBJ2-1; tentative D call: TRBD1 (6 bases). V lost 2 bases to trimming and J lost 5 bases, with 7 bases between them. There are 13 residues in the CDR3. CDR1 and CDR2 from the germline V gene are SGHTA and FQGTGA. The CDR3: CASSLGQNNEQFF. DNA of the CDR3: TGTGCCAGCAGCTTAGGACAGAACAATGAGCAGTTCTTC.

The chain employs TRBV25-1 and TRBJ2-7, with 7 bases fitting TRBD1. The germline V gene encodes CDR1 MGHDK and CDR2 SYGVNS. V lost 4 bases to trimming and J lost 0 bases; unmatched junction nucleotides: 3. This CDR3 comprises 14 residues. The DNA of the CDR3 is TGTGCCAGCAGTGTACAGGGGCTCTCCTACGAGCAGTACTTC. This gives the protein CASSVQGLSYEQYF.

This chain connects TRBV4-2 to TRBJ2-3; 12 positions match TRBD2. The germline V gene has CDR1 LGHNA and CDR2 YNFKEQ. This CDR3 contains 17 residues. The J segment lost 2 bases and the V segment lost 2 bases, leaving 5 bases of the junction unmatched. CDR3 residues: CASSQQTSGGLTDTQYF. The CDR3, as DNA: TGTGCCAGCAGCCAACAGACTAGCGGGGGACTCACAGATACGCAGTATTTT.

The rearrangement uses TRBV19 and TRBJ2-1; 13 bases match TRBD2. Germline-derived CDR1 and CDR2 are LNHDA and SQIVND (reference sequence). The junction had 6 bases not matched to a gene; V was cut back by 4 bases and J by 9 bases. The CDR3 sequence is 15 residues long. The CDR3 region has the DNA TGTGCCAGTAGTACAGGACTAGCGGGGGTGGGTGAGCAGTTCTTC. Its protein is CASSTGLAGVGEQFF.

The genes are TRBV19 and TRBJ2-3, with 10 bases that match TRBD1. The germline V gene has CDR1 LNHDA and CDR2 SQIVND (reference sequence). Trimming at V came to 5 bases and at J to 7 bases, leaving 6 bases not matched to a gene. This CDR3 spans 14 amino acids. CDR3 in DNA: TGTGCCAGTAGTCCGGACAGGGGGGCGAATACGCAGTATTTT. It yields the protein CASSPDRGANTQYF. Together with reference TRBV19 and TRBJ2-3, the CDR3 gives the full variable domain: DGGITQSPKYLFRKEGQNVTLSCEQNLNHDAMYWYRQDPGQGLRLIYYSQIVNDFQKGDIAEGYSVSREKKESFPLTVTSAQKNPTAFYLCASSPDRGANTQYFGPGTRLTVL.

The chain joins TRBV9 to TRBJ1-4; no reliable D call. The CDR3 has 15 amino acids. Trimming left V 0 bases short and J 8 bases short, with 14 bases between. Germline-derived CDR1 and CDR2 are SGDLS and YYNGEE. The CDR3 DNA follows: TGTGCCAGCAGCGTAGGAGCTGCCATGAAAGAAAAACTGTTTTTT. Encoded protein: CASSVGAAMKEKLFF. Together with reference TRBV9 and TRBJ1-4, the CDR3 gives the full variable domain: DSGVTQTPKHLITATGQRVTLRCSPRSGDLSVYWYQQSLDQGLQFLIQYYNGEERAKGNILERFSAQQFPDLHSELNLSSLELGDSALYFCASSVGAAMKEKLFFGSGTQLSVL.

This chain links TRBV15 with TRBJ2-1, with D maybe TRBD2 (5 bases). Germline values: CDR1 LNHNV, CDR2 YYDKDF (reference sequence). This CDR3 region has 14 residues. The V gene lost 0 bases and the J gene lost 5 bases, with 8 bases spanning the gap. The CDR3 protein is CATSRERGNNEQFF. The CDR3 DNA sequence: TGTGCCACCAGCAGAGAAAGAGGGAACAATGAGCAGTTCTTC.

Of note for this clone: The conserved closing phenylalanine or tryptophan is absent in this CDR3, likely reflecting a read error. The DNA is left out, because the CDR3 cannot be placed on it with certainty; the CDR3 is given as TCRdb lists it. This chain connects TRBV5-1 to TRBJ1-4. Germline lookup yields CDR1 SGHRS and CDR2 YFSETQ. The CDR3 comprises 12 residues, both ends counted. This CDR3 is CASSLRFPIVRV.

The chain couples TRBV5-1 to TRBJ2-1; 9 bases are shared with TRBD1. This CDR3 has 14 residues. Germline CDR1 SGHRS, CDR2 YFSETQ. The ends lost 5 bases at V and 7 bases at J; junction bases unmatched: 7. In DNA, the CDR3 is TGCGCCAGCAGACAGGGGGCGGTAGATAATGAGCAGTTCTTC. This encodes CASRQGAVDNEQFF.

The chain joins TRBV5-4 to TRBJ2-5; a possible D gene is TRBD1 (5 bases). Per the germline V gene, CDR1 is SGHNT and CDR2 is YYREEE (reference sequence). The V and J ends lost 1 base and 1 base respectively, with 8 bases between them. The CDR3 length is 14 residues. CDR3 coding DNA: TGTGCCAGCAGCTTGTGGGGCGCCCAAGAGACCCAGTACTTC. Residues: CASSLWGAQETQYF.

The V call is TRBV12-5, the J call TRBJ1-5; perhaps TRBD1 as D (6 bases). The CDR3 loop spans 14 amino acids. Germline V gene sequence: CDR1 LGHNT, CDR2 FRNRAP. The V and J ends lost 4 bases and 6 bases respectively, with 13 bases between them. The CDR3 protein is CASGWDQGRQPQHF. CDR3 in DNA: TGTGCTAGTGGTTGGGACCAGGGGCGTCAGCCCCAGCATTTT.

The CDR3 is CSARRVEAFF. CDR3 DNA sequence: TGCAGTGCTAGGAGGGTTGAGGCTTTCTTT. This rearrangement joins TRBV20-1 to TRBJ1-1; D uncertain. V lost 3 bases and J 11 bases, leaving 10 bases between the germline ends. Germline CDR1 reads DFQATT; CDR2 reads SNEGSKA (reference sequence). This CDR3 contains 10 residues.

The chain employs TRBV6-2 or TRBV6-3 and TRBJ1-1; D call uncertain. The ends were cut back, 0 bases at V and 8 bases at J, with 13 bases in the middle. This CDR3 is 14 amino acids long. Per the germline V gene, CDR1 is MNHEY and CDR2 is SVGEGT. CDR3 nucleotide sequence: TGTGCCAGCAGTTACTCGAGGGCCTTAGGGGAAGCTTTCTTT. This encodes CASSYSRALGEAFF.

The chain employs TRBV7-2 and TRBJ2-7; maybe TRBD1 (5 bases). V lost 8 bases and J lost 3, with 17 bases in between. Germline assignment: CDR1 SGHTA and CDR2 FQGNSA. The CDR3 extends over 14 amino acids. The CDR3 sequence is CASQIIKGRYEQYF. The CDR3 bases are TGTGCCAGCCAAATAATTAAGGGGCGCTACGAGCAGTACTTC.

This clone appeared once. The genes are TRBV9 and TRBJ1-1; the D is unclear. Trimming pared 5 bases from V and 2 bases from J, leaving 7 bases between. This CDR3 has 12 residues. Germline V gives CDR1 SGDLS, CDR2 YYNGEE. CDR3 sequence: CASRVSNTEAFF. The CDR3 DNA sequence: TGTGCCAGCAGAGTATCAAACACTGAAGCTTTCTTT.

The rearrangement joins TRBV6-5 to TRBJ1-5; 9 bases match TRBD1. CDR1 is MNHEY and CDR2 is SVGAGI in the germline V gene. The trim removed 10 bases at V and 0 bases at J, leaving 7 bases unmatched. The CDR3 extends over 15 amino acids. The CDR3 spells CATRGTGFSNQPQHF. The CDR3 bases are TGTGCCACAAGGGGGACAGGGTTTAGCAATCAGCCCCAGCATTTT.

The chain recombines TRBV4-1 with TRBJ1-5; D may be TRBD1 (6 bases). CDR3 length: 15 residues. Germline V gene data show CDR1 as MGHRA and CDR2 as YSYEKL. V was clipped by 1 base and J by 8 bases, with 15 bases between them. The CDR3 DNA reads TGCGCCAGCAGCCAAGGAGGGGGTGGATTGGAGCCCCAGCATTTT. It codes for CASSQGGGGLEPQHF.

The sample holds a few counts of this clone. The genes are TRBV5-8 and TRBJ1-2; no firm D call. Germline V gives CDR1 SGHTS, CDR2 YDEGEE. CDR3 length: 13 residues. Trimming left V 4 bases short and J 4 bases short, with 11 bases between. CDR3 residues: CASSVIDIYGYTF. The CDR3, as DNA: TGTGCCAGCAGCGTTATTGACATCTATGGCTACACCTTC. Full variable domain (remainder filled in from reference TRBV5-8 and TRBJ1-2): EAGVTQSPTHLIKTRGQQATLRCSPISGHTSVYWYQQALGLGLQFLLWYDEGEERNRGNFPPRFSGRQFPNYSSELNVNALELEDSALYLCASSVIDIYGYTFGSGTRLTVV.

This chain uses TRBV7-2 with TRBJ1-2; D is undetermined. V dropped 1 base and J dropped 2 bases, with 8 bases sitting between them. Germline lookup yields CDR1 SGHTA and CDR2 FQGNSA. This CDR3 spans 14 amino acids. CDR3 sequence (DNA): TGTGCCAGCAGCTTAGAGTCCAGGAACTATGGCTACACCTTC. Encoded protein: CASSLESRNYGYTF.

The J gene is TRBJ2-5, the V gene TRBV27, with D unclear. V gave up 5 bases and J gave up 0 bases, with 16 bases separating them. CDR1 is MNHEY, CDR2 SMNVEV, per germline (reference sequence). The CDR3 is made up of 16 amino acids. Written as DNA, the CDR3 is TGTGCCAGCAGTCCCCTTCCCACGAGCGACCAAGAGACCCAGTACTTC. Its protein is CASSPLPTSDQETQYF.

The CDR3, as DNA: TGTGCCAGCAGCCAAGAGGGTCTAGCGGGGGCTGGGTTCTTC. Residues: CASSQEGLAGAGFF. V gene TRBV3-1 (or the pseudogene TRBV3-2) combines with J gene TRBJ2-1; TRBD2 matches 10 bases. V gave up 0 bases and J gave up 15 bases; unmatched junction bases: 8. CDR1 is LGHDT, CDR2 YNNKEL, per germline (reference sequence). This CDR3 has 14 residues.

The gene calls are TRBV7-9 and TRBJ1-1; the D is unclear. V gave up 3 bases and J gave up 3 bases, with 14 bases separating them. The CDR3 covers 15 residues. Germline V gene sequence: CDR1 SEHNR, CDR2 FQNEAQ (reference sequence). CDR3 coding DNA: TGTGCCAGCAGCTTGAGTTCAGTCGGGGACACTGAAGCTTTCTTT. It is translated as CASSLSSVGDTEAFF.

This clone was picked up one time. J is TRBJ2-5 and V is TRBV7-8, with 10 bases that match TRBD2. V lost 4 bases to trimming and J lost 5 bases; unmatched junction nucleotides: 10. Germline V gene data show CDR1 as SGHVS and CDR2 as FQNEAQ. The CDR3 runs to 16 residues. In DNA form, the CDR3 reads TGTGCCAGCAGCTCCCAGCGGGGGGGCTTTCAGGAGACCCAGTACTTC. It translates to CASSSQRGGFQETQYF.

The CDR3 sequence: CAFSLNTEAFF. The DNA for the CDR3 is TGTGCTTTTTCTCTGAACACTGAAGCTTTCTTT. The chain uses TRBV30 and TRBJ1-1; unclear D gene. The CDR3 runs to 11 residues. In germline, CDR1 is GTSNPN, CDR2 SVGIG (reference sequence).

V gene TRBV11-3 combines with J gene TRBJ2-2; 7 nucleotides line up with TRBD2. The germline V gene encodes CDR1 SGHNT and CDR2 YENEEA. CDR3 length: 14 residues. The ends lost 3 bases at V and 4 bases at J; junction bases unmatched: 2. In DNA, the CDR3 is TGTGCCAGCAGCTTGGGGAGGGCCACCGGGGAGCTGTTTTTT. Residues: CASSLGRATGELFF.

The chain joins TRBV6-4 to TRBJ1-2; 7 bases map to TRBD1. Germline-derived CDR1 and CDR2 are MRHNA and SNTAGT. After removal of 3 bases from V and 8 bases from J, the junction contained 15 bases not matched to a gene. This CDR3 is 16 amino acids long. The CDR3 DNA reads as TGTGCCAGCAGTGAATCAACAGGGGCTTCGGCCGGCGGCTACACCTTC. Its protein product is CASSESTGASAGGYTF.

This chain uses TRBV18 with TRBJ1-5; 9 positions match TRBD1. V shed 5 bases and J 10 bases; nucleotides not matched to a gene: 3. The CDR3 is 12 residues long. Germline-derived CDR1 and CDR2 are KGHSH and LQKENI. The CDR3 is CASSSTGGPQHF. CDR3 sequence (DNA): TGTGCCAGCTCATCGACAGGGGGACCCCAGCATTTT.

The chain is built from TRBV9 and TRBJ2-3; possibly TRBD2 for D (6 bases). Trimming stripped 2 bases from V and 1 base from J, with 8 bases between. This CDR3 is 14 amino acids long. The germline gives CDR1 SGDLS, CDR2 YYNGEE. The CDR3 nucleotides are TGTGCCAGCAGCGTCCCGGGGGGCACAGATACGCAGTATTTT. It translates to CASSVPGGTDTQYF.